Here is one T cell receptor (beta chain) with its context. The assay was immunoSEQ multiplex PCR, and TCRdb's table has in-frame clones only and misses some. The table shows 50,000 to 75,000 clones, with more than 75% occurring only once. This sample is part of a study of OX40 agonist ivuxolimab in advanced cancers. Looking at the study overall: Dose-escalation cases comprised hepatocellular carcinoma, melanoma, renal cell or head and neck cancer.

Baseline was the first blood sampling point, followed by cycle 4 day 1 and cycle 7 day 1. In germline, CDR1 is MNHNS, CDR2 SASEGT. This CDR3 spans 13 amino acids. V lost 2 bases, J lost 4 bases, and 1 base stayed unmatched. The sequencing used CD4+ or CD8+ T cells sorted from blood, collected in a trial of the OX40 agonist ivuxolimab. This clonotype was obtained from an adult with an advanced solid tumor such as melanoma, head and neck, liver or kidney cancer. This chain connects TRBV6-1 to TRBJ1-1; 7 positions match TRBD1. In DNA, the CDR3 is TGTGCCAGCAGTGAAAGGGGGCTCACTGAAGCTTTCTTT. Its translation is CASSERGLTEAFF.